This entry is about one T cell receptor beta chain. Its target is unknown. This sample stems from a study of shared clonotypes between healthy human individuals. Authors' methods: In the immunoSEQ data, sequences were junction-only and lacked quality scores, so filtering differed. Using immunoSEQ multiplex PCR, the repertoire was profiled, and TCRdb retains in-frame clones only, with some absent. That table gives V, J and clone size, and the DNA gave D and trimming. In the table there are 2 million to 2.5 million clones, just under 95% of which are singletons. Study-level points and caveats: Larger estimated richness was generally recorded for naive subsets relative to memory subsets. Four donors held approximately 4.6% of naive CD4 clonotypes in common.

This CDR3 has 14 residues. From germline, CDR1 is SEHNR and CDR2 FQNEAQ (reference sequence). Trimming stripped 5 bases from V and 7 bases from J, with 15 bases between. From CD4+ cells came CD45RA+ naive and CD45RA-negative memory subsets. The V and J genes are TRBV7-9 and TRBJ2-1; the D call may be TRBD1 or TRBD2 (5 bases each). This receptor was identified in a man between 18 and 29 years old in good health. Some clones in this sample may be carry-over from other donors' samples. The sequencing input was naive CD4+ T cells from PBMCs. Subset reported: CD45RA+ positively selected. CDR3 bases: TGTGCCAGCAGCGGGGGAGTAGCGCATAATGAGCAGTTCTTC. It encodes CASSGGVAHNEQFF.